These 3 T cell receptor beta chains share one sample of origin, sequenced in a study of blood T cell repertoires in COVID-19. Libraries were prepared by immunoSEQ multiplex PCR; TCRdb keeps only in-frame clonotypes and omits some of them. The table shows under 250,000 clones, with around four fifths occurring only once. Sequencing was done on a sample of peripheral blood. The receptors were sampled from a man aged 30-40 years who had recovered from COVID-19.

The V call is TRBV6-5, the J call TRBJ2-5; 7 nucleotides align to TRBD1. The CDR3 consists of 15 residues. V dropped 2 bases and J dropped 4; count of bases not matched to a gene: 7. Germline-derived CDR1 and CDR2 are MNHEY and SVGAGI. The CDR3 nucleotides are TGTGCCAGCAGTTACCGACCCGGGACAGTAGAGACCCAGTACTTC. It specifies CASSYRPGTVETQYF.

CDR3 region: CASSPPVSGGAGANVLTF. The CDR3 bases are TGTGCCAGCTCACCACCGGTTTCAGGGGGCGCTGGGGCCAACGTCCTGACTTTC. V and J are TRBV18 and TRBJ2-6, with 8 bases lining up with TRBD1. This CDR3 comprises 18 residues. The germline gives CDR1 KGHSH, CDR2 LQKENI. V dropped 0 bases and J dropped 2; count of bases not matched to a gene: 6.

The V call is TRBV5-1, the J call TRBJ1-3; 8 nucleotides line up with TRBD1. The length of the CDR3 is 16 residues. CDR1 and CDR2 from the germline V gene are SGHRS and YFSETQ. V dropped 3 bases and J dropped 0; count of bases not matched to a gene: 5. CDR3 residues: CASSSGQVYSGNTIYF. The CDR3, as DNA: TGCGCCAGCAGCTCGGGACAGGTCTACTCTGGAAACACCATATATTTT.